Only a few counts were recorded for the clone carrying this T cell receptor (beta chain). Antigen: not known. The data stem from a study of post-analysis software for immune sequencing data. The authors incorporated unique molecular identifiers into the TCR beta cDNA libraries. Using its own MiXCR run on the PCR reads, TCRdb lists one record per CDR3 protein. Here the sample spans around 710,000 distinct CDR3 sequences, around 45% being singletons. Regarding the study as a whole: Multiple sclerosis patients showed significantly lower normalized Chao1 diversity than controls did. TRBV segments more frequent in patients than in controls numbered roughly 5 and included TRBV5-6, TRBV5-1 and TRBV20-1.

The V end lost 4 bases, the J end lost 4 bases, and 13 bases lay between the germline ends. This CDR3 spans 14 amino acids. Germline V lookup: CDR1 LGHNA, CDR2 YSLEER. This chain connects TRBV4-3 to TRBJ1-2; D is uncertain. The source material was blood. This TCR came from a girl aged 10 to 17 with multiple sclerosis. CDR3 sequence (DNA): TGCGCCAGCAGCCTCCTCGGCAGCGTCTATGGCTACACCTTC. Translation: CASSLLGSVYGYTF.